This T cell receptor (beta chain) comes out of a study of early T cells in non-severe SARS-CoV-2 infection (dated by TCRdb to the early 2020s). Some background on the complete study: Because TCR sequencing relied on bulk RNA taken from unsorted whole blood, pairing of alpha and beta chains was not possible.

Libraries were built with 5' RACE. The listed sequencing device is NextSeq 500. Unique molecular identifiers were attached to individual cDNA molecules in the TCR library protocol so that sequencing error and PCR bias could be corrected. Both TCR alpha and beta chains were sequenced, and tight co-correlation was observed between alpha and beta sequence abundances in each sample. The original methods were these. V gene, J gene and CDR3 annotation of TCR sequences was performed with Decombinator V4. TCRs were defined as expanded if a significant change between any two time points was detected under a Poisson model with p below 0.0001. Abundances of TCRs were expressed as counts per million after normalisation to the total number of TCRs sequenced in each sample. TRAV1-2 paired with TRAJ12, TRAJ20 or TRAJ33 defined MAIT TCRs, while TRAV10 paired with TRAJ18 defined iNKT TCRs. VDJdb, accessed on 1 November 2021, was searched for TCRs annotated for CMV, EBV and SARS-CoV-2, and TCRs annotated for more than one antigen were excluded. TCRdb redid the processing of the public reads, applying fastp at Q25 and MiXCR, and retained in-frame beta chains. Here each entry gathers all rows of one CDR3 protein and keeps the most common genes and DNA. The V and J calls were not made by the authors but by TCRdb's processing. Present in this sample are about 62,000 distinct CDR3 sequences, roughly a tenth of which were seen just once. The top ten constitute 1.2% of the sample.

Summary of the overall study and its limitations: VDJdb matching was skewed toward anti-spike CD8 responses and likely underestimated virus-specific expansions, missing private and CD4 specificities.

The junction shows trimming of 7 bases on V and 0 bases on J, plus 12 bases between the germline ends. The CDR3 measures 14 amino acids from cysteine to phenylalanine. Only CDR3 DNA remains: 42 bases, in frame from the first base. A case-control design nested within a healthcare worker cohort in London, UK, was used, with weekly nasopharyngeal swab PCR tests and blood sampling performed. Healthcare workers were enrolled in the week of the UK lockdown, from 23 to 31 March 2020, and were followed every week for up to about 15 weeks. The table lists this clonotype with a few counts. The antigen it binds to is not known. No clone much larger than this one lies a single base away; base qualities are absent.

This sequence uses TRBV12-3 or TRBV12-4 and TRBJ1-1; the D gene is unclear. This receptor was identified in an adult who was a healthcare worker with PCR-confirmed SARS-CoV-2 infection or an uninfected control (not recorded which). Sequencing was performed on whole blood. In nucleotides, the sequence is TGTGCCAGCACCGTGGACGGTCTGAACACTGAAGCTTTCTTT. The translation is CASTVDGLNTEAFF.